Listed below are T cell receptor beta chains from one sample, sequenced in a study of monozygotic twins with inflammatory bowel disease. Reprocessing the 5' RACE reads, TCRdb reports a single entry for every CDR3 protein and omits DNA. Its table records 110,000 or so distinct CDR3 sequences. The sequenced sample was blood. The source is a human donor with ulcerative colitis or Crohn's disease, or a healthy co-twin of an affected twin (not recorded which). CDR3s include the opening cysteine and the closing phenylalanine or tryptophan.

J gene: TRBJ2-3
V gene: TRBV18
CDR3 protein: CASSPQDRQRDTQYF

J gene: TRBJ2-3
V gene: TRBV7-3
CDR3 protein: CASSLAGARDTQYF

J gene: TRBJ2-1
V gene: TRBV20-1
CDR3 protein: CSARPHSGRAINEQFF

J gene: TRBJ2-1
V gene: TRBV5-1
CDR3 protein: CASSSTLDRWQFF

J gene: TRBJ1-4
V gene: TRBV30
CDR3 protein: CAWHRGTNEKLFF

J gene: TRBJ2-1
V gene: TRBV7-2
CDR3 protein: CASSIRADVDEQFF

J gene: TRBJ2-3
V gene: TRBV7-9
CDR3 protein: CASSFFSGATDTQYF

J gene: TRBJ2-1
V gene: TRBV7-9
CDR3 protein: CASSMGLAANEQFF

J gene: TRBJ2-5
V gene: TRBV2
CDR3 protein: CASSELGVASETQYF

J gene: TRBJ2-1
V gene: TRBV20-1
CDR3 protein: CSARPSSFPYNEQFF

J gene: TRBJ2-7
V gene: TRBV7-3
CDR3 protein: CASSLTSEGEQYF

J gene: TRBJ1-5
V gene: TRBV5-1
CDR3 protein: CASSPNSGSQPQHF

J gene: TRBJ1-5
V gene: TRBV2
CDR3 protein: CASTTGDNQPQHF

J gene: TRBJ2-3
V gene: TRBV5-1
CDR3 protein: CASSPGTSRDTQYF

J gene: TRBJ1-2
V gene: TRBV12-3/TRBV12-4
CDR3 protein: CASSFWGNGYTF

J gene: TRBJ1-4
V gene: TRBV5-1
CDR3 protein: CASSSSGTGGARAEKLFF

J gene: TRBJ2-1
V gene: TRBV12-3/TRBV12-4
CDR3 protein: CASSLHADNEQFF

J gene: TRBJ2-2
V gene: TRBV5-1
CDR3 protein: CATGEGYTGELFF

J gene: TRBJ2-4
V gene: TRBV28
CDR3 protein: CASSLGGWGQNIQYF

J gene: TRBJ2-5
V gene: TRBV20-1
CDR3 protein: CSASGKATSGRAIGETQYF

J gene: TRBJ2-7
V gene: TRBV4-1
CDR3 protein: CASSQVRGRGPRELAGVDEQYF

J gene: TRBJ2-1
V gene: TRBV20-1
CDR3 protein: CKPFSSYNEQFF

J gene: TRBJ2-5
V gene: TRBV20-1
CDR3 protein: CSAPGGGAGETQYF

J gene: TRBJ2-3
V gene: TRBV6-4
CDR3 protein: CASSEAGGAPDTQYF

J gene: TRBJ2-3
V gene: TRBV2
CDR3 protein: CASANPPLANHADTQYF

J gene: TRBJ2-5
V gene: TRBV10-3
CDR3 protein: CAISVEQGQETQYF

J gene: TRBJ2-5
V gene: TRBV28
CDR3 protein: CASSRPGFQETQYF

J gene: TRBJ2-7
V gene: TRBV5-1
CDR3 protein: CASSFHQRTSSYEQYF

J gene: TRBJ1-3
V gene: TRBV28
CDR3 protein: CASSLRDIGNTIYF

J gene: TRBJ2-1
V gene: TRBV20-1
CDR3 protein: CSAPGPSSYNEQFF

J gene: TRBJ1-5
V gene: TRBV9
CDR3 protein: CASSLNPLGQPQHF

J gene: TRBJ2-3
V gene: TRBV9
CDR3 protein: CASSPSGGSSTDTQYF

J gene: TRBJ2-1
V gene: TRBV19
CDR3 protein: CASSTRYNEQFF

J gene: TRBJ2-1
V gene: TRBV5-1
CDR3 protein: CASSFTSDEQFF

J gene: TRBJ2-1
V gene: TRBV4-1
CDR3 protein: CASSQVGRLATYNEQFF

J gene: TRBJ2-1
V gene: TRBV5-1
CDR3 protein: CASSLGGDYNEQFF

J gene: TRBJ2-5
V gene: TRBV7-9
CDR3 protein: CASSLGLTAEQETQYF

J gene: TRBJ2-7
V gene: TRBV4-3
CDR3 protein: CASSQGVRLGEQYF

J gene: TRBJ1-5
V gene: TRBV20-1
CDR3 protein: CSASRGVRDQPQHF

J gene: TRBJ2-1
V gene: TRBV29-1
CDR3 protein: CSVEAPLARRYNEQFF